Following are 30 T cell receptor beta chains from one sample sequenced in a study of beta chain features in type 1 diabetes. Overall study results and limits: Patients with Type 1 diabetes showed moderately but significantly shorter TCRB CDR3s in all four CD4+ subsets.

What was sequenced were expressed TCRB transcripts, since all of the isolated RNA had been reverse transcribed. Produced via immunoSEQ multiplex PCR; TCRdb's table is partial and in-frame only. The sample includes more than 250,000 clones, around 15% of them seen just once. No cognate antigen is known for these TCRs. The sequencing sample was made of naive CD4+ T cells from blood. All receptors derive from a man aged 30-40 years with type 1 diabetes.

V and J are TRBV19 and TRBJ2-1; TRBD2 matches 7 bases. V gave up 8 bases and J gave up 1 base; unmatched junction bases: 5. The CDR3 spans 14 residues. The V gene's germline CDR1 is LNHDA and CDR2 SQIVND (reference sequence). The DNA of the CDR3 is TGTGCCAGTGGATTAGCGGGTTCCTACAATGAGCAGTTCTTC. Translated: CASGLAGSYNEQFF.

This clone has only a few counts. At the DNA level, this CDR3 is encoded by other sequences in the same sample as well. The rearrangement links TRBV18 to TRBJ1-5; the D is unclear. This CDR3 region has 14 residues. Trimming shortened V by 3 bases and J by 3 bases, and 9 bases separated the two germline ends. Germline V gene data show CDR1 as KGHSH and CDR2 as LQKENI. CDR3 loop: CASSPGRSNQPQHF. CDR3 nucleotide sequence: TGTGCCAGCTCACCGGGCAGATCCAATCAGCCCCAGCATTTT.

The rearrangement uses TRBV15 and TRBJ1-5; 7 bases agree with TRBD1. From germline, CDR1 is LNHNV and CDR2 YYDKDF (reference sequence). The junction had 10 bases not matched to a gene; V was cut back by 5 bases and J by 0 bases. This CDR3 spans 17 amino acids. As DNA, the CDR3 is TGTGCCACCAGCGGAAGATATGGGACAGATAGCAATCAGCCCCAGCATTTT. Protein: CATSGRYGTDSNQPQHF.

This clone has more than one count but fewer than ten. The rearrangement links TRBV28 to TRBJ2-7; no definite D call. This CDR3 is 13 amino acids long. Trimming pared 3 bases from V and 3 bases from J, leaving 9 bases between. The germline V gene encodes CDR1 MDHEN and CDR2 SYDVKM. The CDR3, as DNA: TGTGCCAGCAGTTTTCCCGGTTTCTACGAGCAGTACTTC. It translates to CASSFPGFYEQYF. Together with reference TRBV28 and TRBJ2-7, the CDR3 gives the full variable domain: DVKVTQSSRYLVKRTGEKVFLECVQDMDHENMFWYRQDPGLGLRLIYFSYDVKMKEKGDIPEGYSVSREKKERFSLILESASTNQTSMYLCASSFPGFYEQYFGPGTRLTVT.

This clone was counted a few times. This chain uses TRBV19 with TRBJ2-1, with 7 bases aligning to TRBD2. Germline values: CDR1 LNHDA, CDR2 SQIVND (reference sequence). The trim removed 0 bases at V and 8 bases at J, leaving 10 bases unmatched. This CDR3 spans 16 amino acids. The CDR3 loop reads CASSIDGGSPMDEQFF. In DNA form, the CDR3 reads TGTGCCAGTAGTATAGATGGCGGGAGCCCCATGGATGAGCAGTTCTTC.

The rearrangement uses TRBV11-1 and TRBJ2-1; the match to TRBD2 covers 9 bases. The CDR3 has 17 amino acids. Germline CDR1 is SGHAT and CDR2 is FQDESV (reference sequence). The V gene end was trimmed by 5 bases and the J gene end by 6 bases; junction bases not matched to a gene: 14. CDR3 sequence reads: CASSRPVVAGDLNEQFF. The DNA for the CDR3 is TGTGCCAGCAGCCGCCCCGTGGTAGCGGGAGACCTCAATGAGCAGTTCTTC.

This chain joins TRBV5-4 and TRBJ2-3, with 12 bases aligning to TRBD2. The CDR3 covers 16 residues. The junction had 3 bases not matched to a gene; V was cut back by 0 bases and J by 4 bases. Germline V gene lookup returns CDR1 SGHNT and CDR2 YYREEE (reference sequence). The CDR3 nucleotides read TGTGCCAGCAGCTTGGGACTAGCGGGAGCATCAGATACGCAGTATTTT. It is translated as CASSLGLAGASDTQYF.

Only a few counts were recorded for this clone. The rearrangement uses TRBV7-3 and TRBJ2-3; 10 bases are shared with TRBD2. Germline CDR1 reads SGHTA; CDR2 reads FQGTGA. Unmatched junction bases numbered 4, after V lost 3 bases and J lost 4 bases. CDR3 length equals 15 residues. The CDR3 bases are TGTGCCAGCAGCTTCTCTAGCGGGAGACCAGATACGCAGTATTTT. Translated, it gives CASSFSSGRPDTQYF.

This clone was observed a few times. The J gene is TRBJ1-3, the V gene TRBV12-5; 7 bases fit TRBD1. The J segment lost 0 bases and the V segment lost 5 bases, leaving 4 bases of the junction unmatched. Germline V gene sequence: CDR1 LGHNT, CDR2 FRNRAP. This CDR3 has 15 residues. The CDR3 spells CASGAGTASGNTIYF. CDR3 nucleotide sequence: TGTGCTAGTGGTGCGGGGACAGCCTCTGGAAACACCATATATTTT.

This clone came up a few times. Other nucleotide sequences in the sample specify the same CDR3. The rearrangement joins TRBV7-3 to TRBJ2-1, with 11 bases that match TRBD2. Germline-derived CDR1 and CDR2 are SGHTA and FQGTGA. The CDR3 extends over 14 amino acids. J was trimmed by 6 bases and V by 3 bases; bases with no gene match: 1. CDR3 DNA sequence: TGTGCCAGCAGCTTTAGCGGGAGGGCCAATGAGCAGTTCTTC. Protein: CASSFSGRANEQFF.

This clone has more than one count but fewer than ten. This chain uses TRBV7-8 with TRBJ1-1; 7 bases fit TRBD1. J gave up 3 bases and V 5 bases, and 6 bases lay outside the gene matches. The CDR3 is 14 amino acids. From germline, CDR1 is SGHVS and CDR2 FQNEAQ. The CDR3 coding sequence is TGTGCCAGCAGCGAGACAGGGAGAGACACTGAAGCTTTCTTT. This codes for CASSETGRDTEAFF. Full variable domain (remainder filled in from reference TRBV7-8 and TRBJ1-1): GAGVSQSPRYKVAKRGQDVALRCDPISGHVSLFWYQQALGQGPEFLTYFQNEAQLDKSGLPSDRFFAERPEGSVSTLKIQRTQQEDSAVYLCASSETGRDTEAFFGQGTRLTVV.

The gene calls are TRBV18 and TRBJ2-7; TRBD1 aligns across 9 bases. There are 16 residues in the CDR3. In germline, CDR1 is KGHSH, CDR2 LQKENI. After removal of 1 base from V and 0 bases from J, the junction contained 4 bases not matched to a gene. CDR3 in amino acids: CASSPLRDRVSYEQYF. CDR3 nucleotides: TGTGCCAGCTCACCACTACGGGACAGGGTCTCCTACGAGCAGTACTTC.

There are a few counts of this clone. The chain links TRBV7-2 to TRBJ2-1; 7 bases agree with TRBD2. The V and J ends lost 4 bases and 0 bases, in that order; junction bases with no gene match: 6. The CDR3 is made up of 16 amino acids. The germline V gene encodes CDR1 SGHTA and CDR2 FQGNSA. The CDR3 nucleotides are TGTGCCAGCAGCTGGCAGCGGGACCACTCCTACAATGAGCAGTTCTTC. This encodes CASSWQRDHSYNEQFF. Based on the CDR3 plus reference TRBV7-2 and TRBJ2-1, the full variable domain is GAGVSQSPSNKVTEKGKDVELRCDPISGHTALYWYRQSLGQGLEFLIYFQGNSAPDKSGLPSDRFSAERTGGSVSTLTIQRTQQEDSAVYLCASSWQRDHSYNEQFFGPGTRLTVL.

The V and J genes are TRBV6-1 and TRBJ2-1; TRBD2 agrees at 12 bases. The CDR3 is 14 amino acids. Per the germline V gene, CDR1 is MNHNS and CDR2 is SASEGT. V gave up 10 bases and J gave up 10 bases; unmatched junction bases: 11. Here the CDR3 DNA reads TGTGCCACCACCAGACTAGCGGGGGTCAAGGAGCAGTTCTTC. Encoded protein: CATTRLAGVKEQFF.

The gene calls are TRBV27 and TRBJ2-7; D may be TRBD1 (5 bases). V lost 0 bases and J lost 1, with 7 bases in between. This CDR3 contains 14 residues. CDR1 MNHEY and CDR2 SMNVEV come from the germline V gene (reference sequence). The CDR3 DNA reads TGTGCCAGCAGTTTATCAACAGGATCCTACGAGCAGTACTTC. Translation gives CASSLSTGSYEQYF.

V is TRBV6-5 and J is TRBJ2-7; D remains unclear. Germline CDR1 is MNHEY and CDR2 is SVGAGI. The CDR3 extends over 12 amino acids. V lost 7 bases to trimming and J lost 6 bases, with 13 bases between them. For the CDR3, the DNA is TGTGCCAGCAAGACCTCAGGTGGCGAGCAGTACTTC. It specifies CASKTSGGEQYF.

This clone was seen more than once but under ten times. The CDR3 DNA is TGCAGCGTGAGTGCCGGGACAGGCTATGGCTACACCTTC. Translation gives CSVSAGTGYGYTF. The chain combines TRBV29-1 with TRBJ1-2, with TRBD1 matching 8 bases. CDR1 and CDR2 from the germline V gene are SQVTM and ANQGSEA. Germline trimming cut 6 bases from V and 4 bases from J; bases unmatched to any gene: 7. This CDR3 is 13 amino acids long.

This chain links TRBV5-6 with TRBJ2-5; no clear D. Per germline, CDR1 SGHDT and CDR2 YYEEEE. The V gene lost 2 bases and the J gene lost 4 bases, with 9 bases spanning the gap. CDR3 length: 13 residues. CDR3 loop: CASSFPPGETQYF. As DNA, the CDR3 is TGTGCCAGCAGCTTCCCGCCAGGAGAGACCCAGTACTTC.

The rearrangement uses TRBV4-3 and TRBJ2-3; tentatively, D is TRBD2 (5 bases). Deletions cut 4 bases from V and 1 base from J, with 18 bases between. The length of the CDR3 is 17 residues. Germline V gives CDR1 LGHNA, CDR2 YSLEER. CDR3 region: CASSPRPNPGGTDTQYF. In nucleotides, the CDR3 is TGCGCCAGCAGCCCTAGACCCAACCCCGGGGGCACAGATACGCAGTATTTT.

The chain uses TRBV9 and TRBJ2-7; 7 bases are a match to TRBD2. The germline gives CDR1 SGDLS, CDR2 YYNGEE. V lost 0 bases and J lost 5; bases outside the gene matches: 8. The CDR3 extends over 15 amino acids. This CDR3 reads CASSVGSVAGDEQYF. DNA of the CDR3: TGTGCCAGCAGCGTAGGCTCCGTTGCGGGAGACGAGCAGTACTTC.

This clone was found a few times. V gene TRBV5-4 combines with J gene TRBJ1-1, with 8 bases that match TRBD1. The CDR3 extends over 13 amino acids. J lost 10 bases, V lost 4 bases, and 9 bases had no gene match. The germline V gene encodes CDR1 SGHNT and CDR2 YYREEE (reference sequence). In nucleotides, the CDR3 is TGTGCCAGCAGCAGCTCCGGACAGGGACGAGCTTTCTTT. Translating gives CASSSSGQGRAFF.

This chain links TRBV7-3 with TRBJ2-7; 8 bases are shared with TRBD1. This CDR3 comprises 15 residues. The germline V gene has CDR1 SGHTA and CDR2 FQGTGA. With 1 base clipped from V and 5 bases from J, the junction kept 7 bases outside the gene matches. Written as DNA, the CDR3 is TGTGCCAGCAGCTTAAACGCAGGGGGCATCAACGAGCAGTACTTC. Its translation: CASSLNAGGINEQYF. The whole variable domain, filled in from reference TRBV7-3 and TRBJ2-7, reads GAGVSQTPSNKVTEKGKYVELRCDPISGHTALYWYRQSLGQGPEFLIYFQGTGAADDSGLPNDRFFAVRPEGSVSTLKIQRTERGDSAVYLCASSLNAGGINEQYFGPGTRLTVT.

This clone was counted between two and nine times. This chain connects TRBV5-1 to TRBJ1-4; weak D call: TRBD1 (5 bases). The CDR3 runs to 14 residues. The V end lost 4 bases, the J end lost 7 bases, and 14 bases lay between the germline ends. CDR1 is SGHRS, CDR2 YFSETQ, per germline. The CDR3 here is CASSGGTSGEKLFF. CDR3 DNA: TGCGCCAGCAGCGGCGGGACGTCGGGTGAAAAACTGTTTTTT.

This clone has at least ten counts. The chain employs TRBV29-1 and TRBJ2-5; no firm D call. Trimming left V 1 base short and J 5 bases short, with 8 bases between. Germline V lookup: CDR1 SQVTM, CDR2 ANQGSEA. CDR3 length: 12 amino acids. The chain's CDR3 is CSVEAGAETQYF. The CDR3 bases are TGCAGCGTTGAAGCCGGAGCCGAGACCCAGTACTTC.

The chain couples TRBV28 to TRBJ2-1; a possible D gene is TRBD1 (6 bases). With 6 bases removed from V and 8 bases from J, the gap between germline ends came to 17 bases. Germline CDR1 and CDR2: MDHEN and SYDVKM. The CDR3 has 14 residues. CDR3 DNA sequence: TGTGCCAGCAGCCAAGCCCAAACAGGGCATGAGCAGTTCTTC. This encodes CASSQAQTGHEQFF.

Details on this clone: The sample holds other DNA sequences that translate to the same CDR3. The chain has TRBV18 and TRBJ2-7; TRBD2 might be the D (5 bases). CDR1 is KGHSH, CDR2 LQKENI, per germline. This CDR3 is 12 amino acids long. Trimming removed 2 bases at V and 5 bases at J, with 7 bases between. The CDR3 DNA is TGTGCCAGCTCACCATCCGGGGACGAGCAGTACTTC. This encodes CASSPSGDEQYF. Drawing the rest from reference TRBV18 and TRBJ2-7, the complete variable domain is NAGVMQNPRHLVRRRGQEARLRCSPMKGHSHVYWYRQLPEEGLKFMVYLQKENIIDESGMPKERFSAEFPKEGPSILRIQQVVRGDSAAYFCASSPSGDEQYFGPGTRLTVT.

About this clone itself: The identical CDR3 is also encoded by other nucleotide sequences in the sample. The chain couples TRBV9 to TRBJ2-2; possibly TRBD1 for D (5 bases). Germline V gene lookup returns CDR1 SGDLS and CDR2 YYNGEE. The CDR3 consists of 15 residues. V gave up 0 bases and J gave up 2 bases, with 8 bases separating them. This chain's CDR3 is CASSVAGLNTGELFF. The DNA of the CDR3 is TGTGCCAGCAGCGTAGCAGGGCTCAACACCGGGGAGCTGTTTTTT.

The rearrangement uses TRBV4-3 and TRBJ1-1; no firm D call. This CDR3 has 13 residues. Germline V gene data show CDR1 as LGHNA and CDR2 as YSLEER. V shed 2 bases and J shed 9 bases, with 13 bases lying between them. This CDR3 is CASSQYGNDKAFF. CDR3 bases: TGCGCCAGCAGCCAATACGGGAACGATAAAGCTTTCTTT.

This clone was counted between two and nine times. Additional DNA sequences in this sample encode the identical CDR3. The V and J genes are TRBV7-2 and TRBJ1-5; tentative D call: TRBD1 (5 bases). V lost 3 bases, J lost 4 bases, and 7 bases lay in between. Germline values: CDR1 SGHTA, CDR2 FQGNSA. The CDR3 length is 13 residues. The CDR3 loop is CASSLGLNQPQHF. CDR3 nucleotide sequence: TGTGCCAGCAGCTTGGGGCTTAATCAGCCCCAGCATTTT.

There are a few counts of this clone. V usage is TRBV4-3 and J usage is TRBJ2-7; 8 bases are a match to TRBD1. J was trimmed by 5 bases and V by 1 base; bases with no gene match: 10. CDR1 and CDR2 from the germline V gene are LGHNA and YSLEER. This CDR3 spans 16 amino acids. The DNA for the CDR3 is TGCGCCAGCAGCCAAGTTTCGGCAGGGGGCTTGAACGAGCAGTACTTC. Its translation is CASSQVSAGGLNEQYF.